The clone carrying this T cell receptor beta chain has a count of ten or more. Its antigen is unknown. The cDNA came from 5'RACE with 10-nucleotide random UMIs. MiXCR, run by TCRdb on the 5' RACE reads, gives a single entry per CDR3 protein. This table has roughly 57,000 distinct CDR3 sequences, about 24% appearing once. The time point is: technical triplicate 2. This record comes from a study of neurological immune-mediated disorders. Study-wide points: None of the CDR3 amino acid sequences of expanded clones recurred across subjects, suggesting private repertoires in all groups.

Sequencing used PBMCs. This clonotype was obtained from a man aged 55 to 70 with HTLV-1-associated myelopathy (HAM/TSP).

The CDR3 bases are TGTGCCAGCAGTTACTCGAGTCAGGGTAGAAGTTTGCTGTTCTTC. It specifies CASSYSSQGRSLLFF. The gene calls are TRBV6-2 or TRBV6-3 and TRBJ2-1, with a tentative D call TRBD1 (5 bases). CDR1 and CDR2 (germline): MNHEY, SVGEGT. V was pared by 0 bases and J by 15 bases, with 21 bases between. The CDR3 has 15 residues.